These 9 T cell receptor beta chains came from one sample sequenced in a study of blood T cell repertoires in COVID-19 (dated by TCRdb to 2020 to 2021). The library was prepared using the immunoSEQ multiplex PCR assay. TCRdb stores this immuneACCESS table with in-frame sequences only. Part of the clones is absent; in the studies checked, under half of the shortfall reflects unresolved V genes, and no reason is known for the rest. This sample lists 200,000 to 300,000 clones; around 88% were detected once. The ten largest clones take up nearly 2% of the sample. Sequenced material: peripheral blood. These receptors came from a man between 25 and 39 years old with active or convalescent COVID-19.

The gene calls are TRBV11-2 and TRBJ1-1; weak D call: TRBD1 (6 bases). V dropped 5 bases and J dropped 1 base, with 20 bases sitting between them. The CDR3 runs 17 residues. Germline CDR1 and CDR2: SGHAT and FQNNGV. The CDR3 sequence is CASSPRGRRTANTEAFF. CDR3 nucleotides: TGTGCCAGCAGCCCGAGGGGCCGAAGGACAGCGAACACTGAAGCTTTCTTT. Combining the CDR3 with reference TRBV11-2 and TRBJ1-1 gives the whole variable domain EAGVAQSPRYKIIEKRQSVAFWCNPISGHATLYWYQQILGQGPKLLIQFQNNGVVDDSQLPKDRFSAERLKGVDSTLKIQPAKLEDSAVYLCASSPRGRRTANTEAFFGQGTRLTVV.

In nucleotides, the CDR3 is TGCGCCAGGACAGGGGGCAATGAGCAGTTCTTC. It codes for CARTGGNEQFF. The chain uses TRBV10-1 and TRBJ2-1, with 9 bases fitting TRBD1. CDR1 is WNHNN and CDR2 is SYGVQD in the germline V gene (reference sequence). V shed 9 bases and J 6 bases; nucleotides not matched to a gene: 0. The CDR3 is 11 amino acids.

In this sample, this clone turned up once. V is TRBV5-4 and J is TRBJ2-1; 8 bases match TRBD2. The length of the CDR3 is 15 residues. The trim removed 0 bases at V and 10 bases at J, leaving 9 bases unmatched. Germline V lookup: CDR1 SGHNT, CDR2 YYREEE (reference sequence). CDR3 amino acids: CASSLDGSGAREQFF. CDR3 bases: TGTGCCAGCAGCTTGGACGGTAGCGGGGCCCGGGAGCAGTTCTTC. The full variable domain, its missing parts supplied by reference TRBV5-4 and TRBJ2-1, is ETGVTQSPTHLIKTRGQQVTLRCSSQSGHNTVSWYQQALGQGPQFIFQYYREEENGRGNFPPRFSGLQFPNYSSELNVNALELDDSALYLCASSLDGSGAREQFFGPGTRLTVL.

The CDR3 DNA reads as TGTGCCAGCAAGCCCTCTGGAAACACCATATATTTT. It codes for CASKPSGNTIYF. This sequence joins TRBV2 and TRBJ1-3; D unclear. From germline, CDR1 is SNHLY and CDR2 FYNNEI. The CDR3 sequence is 12 residues long. Trimming removed 7 bases from V and 0 bases from J, with 4 bases in between.

The V gene is TRBV11-2, the J gene TRBJ2-3; TRBD2 might be the D (6 bases). Germline-derived CDR1 and CDR2 are SGHAT and FQNNGV. V lost 1 base to trimming and J lost 5 bases, with 16 bases between them. The CDR3 is 16 residues long. As DNA, the CDR3 is TGTGCCAGCAGCTTAGGACTAGTGGGAGCTGGAGATACGCAGTATTTT. Protein: CASSLGLVGAGDTQYF.

J is TRBJ2-4 and V is TRBV29-1, with D hard to call. The V gene's germline CDR1 is SQVTM and CDR2 ANQGSEA. Trimming stripped 1 base from V and 0 bases from J, with 10 bases between. CDR3 length: 15 amino acids. CDR3 amino acids: CSVEGSSVAKNIQYF. The CDR3 DNA is TGCAGCGTTGAAGGGTCGTCAGTAGCCAAAAACATTCAGTACTTC.

This clone has a handful of counts. The chain uses TRBV11-2 and TRBJ1-4; D is perhaps TRBD1 (5 bases). From germline, CDR1 is SGHAT and CDR2 FQNNGV. This CDR3 has 15 residues. Trimming took 0 bases from V and 3 from J, leaving 8 bases between them. CDR3 loop: CASSLDLGPNEKLFF. CDR3 coding DNA: TGTGCCAGCAGCTTAGATCTGGGGCCTAATGAAAAACTGTTTTTT.

The rearrangement joins TRBV6-5 to TRBJ2-2; tentative D call: TRBD1 (6 bases). The V end lost 6 bases, the J end lost 1 base, and 12 bases lay between the germline ends. This CDR3 has 15 residues. CDR1 and CDR2 from the germline V gene are MNHEY and SVGAGI. The CDR3 DNA sequence: TGTGCCAGCAGGCTGGGACACCAGAACACCGGGGAGCTGTTTTTT. It is translated as CASRLGHQNTGELFF.

V gene TRBV15 combines with J gene TRBJ2-3, with D maybe TRBD2 (6 bases). CDR1 LNHNV and CDR2 YYDKDF come from the germline V gene (reference sequence). V was pared by 0 bases and J by 10 bases, with 14 bases between. There are 14 residues in the CDR3. CDR3 nucleotides: TGTGCCACCAGCAGAGAAGGGACTTCGACTGCGCAGTATTTT. It yields the protein CATSREGTSTAQYF.